The 9 T cell receptor beta chains below were found in one sample sequenced in a study of cytomegalovirus exposure and HLA in healthy donors. 60 Vbeta and 13 Jbeta primers were used in PCR. Sequencing used immunoSEQ multiplex PCR; TCRdb keeps in-frame clones, though not all of them. The repertoire holds some 110,000 clones, about 70% seen once, with roughly 13% in the top ten. Specimen: PBMCs. These receptors were taken from a woman in her sixties or seventies in good health and CMV-seropositive.

This clone appeared a few times. J is TRBJ2-7 and V is TRBV4-2; D perhaps matches TRBD1 (5 bases). Trimming shortened V by 5 bases and J by 2 bases, and 10 bases separated the two germline ends. This CDR3 region has 13 residues. Germline CDR1 LGHNA, CDR2 YNFKEQ. The CDR3 protein is CASSERTTYEQYF. In DNA form, the CDR3 reads TGTGCCAGCAGCGAACGGACAACCTACGAGCAGTACTTC.

This clone has a handful of counts. The chain recombines TRBV7-2 with TRBJ2-2; 11 positions match TRBD1. The germline V gene has CDR1 SGHTA and CDR2 FQGNSA. The V and J ends lost 7 bases and 4 bases, in that order; junction bases with no gene match: 11. The CDR3 has 17 residues. The CDR3, as DNA: TGTGCCAGCACCCGAGGGCGGGGGACAGGGGGCACCGGGGAGCTGTTTTTT. This sequence encodes CASTRGRGTGGTGELFF.

The chain joins TRBV15 to TRBJ1-1; TRBD1 is a possible D gene (5 bases). V was cut by 2 bases and J by 2 bases, with 15 bases left in between. The CDR3 is 16 amino acids. Germline assignment: CDR1 LNHNV and CDR2 YYDKDF (reference sequence). The CDR3 protein is CATSRRDSRVNTEAFF. The CDR3 bases are TGTGCCACCAGCAGACGTGACAGTAGGGTAAACACTGAAGCTTTCTTT.

This chain uses TRBV2 with TRBJ2-7; the D gene is possibly TRBD2 (6 bases). There are 14 residues in the CDR3. The germline V gene has CDR1 SNHLY and CDR2 FYNNEI. The V gene lost 5 bases and the J gene lost 5 bases, with 16 bases spanning the gap. CDR3 in DNA: TGTGCCAGCAGTCAACGGGACTGGGGGAACGAGCAGTACTTC. Protein: CASSQRDWGNEQYF.

The rearrangement joins TRBV4-1 to TRBJ1-6, with TRBD1 matching 7 bases. The ends lost 4 bases at V and 5 bases at J; junction bases unmatched: 5. CDR3 length: 15 residues. Germline V lookup: CDR1 MGHRA, CDR2 YSYEKL. The CDR3 protein is CASSRRGRDNSPLHF. Written as DNA, the CDR3 is TGCGCCAGCAGCCGAAGGGGGCGCGATAATTCACCCCTCCACTTT.

This clone appeared once. The chain is built from TRBV4-2 and TRBJ1-6; tentatively, D is TRBD1 (5 bases). The ends were cut back, 3 bases at V and 10 bases at J, with 22 bases in the middle. This CDR3 has 17 amino acids. Per the germline V gene, CDR1 is LGHNA and CDR2 is YNFKEQ. CDR3 coding DNA: TGTGCCAGCAGCCAGCGAAGTGCAGGGCCCAAACAATCACCCCTCCACTTT. It yields the protein CASSQRSAGPKQSPLHF.

This clone was counted once. This chain links TRBV5-1 with TRBJ2-7; D is perhaps TRBD1 (6 bases). CDR1 and CDR2 (germline): SGHRS, YFSETQ. V was shortened by 2 bases and J by 11 bases, with 20 bases between the two germline ends. The CDR3 runs to 14 residues. The CDR3 spells CASSFDRDTEKKYF. CDR3 DNA sequence: TGCGCCAGCAGCTTCGACCGGGACACTGAAAAGAAGTACTTC.

This chain uses TRBV11-2 with TRBJ2-7; 7 positions match TRBD2. The CDR3 length is 16 residues. The V and J ends lost 5 bases and 2 bases, in that order; junction bases with no gene match: 12. Germline V gives CDR1 SGHAT, CDR2 FQNNGV. This chain's CDR3 is CASSKGILAKTYEQYF. CDR3 DNA sequence: TGTGCCAGCAGCAAAGGGATACTAGCGAAGACCTACGAGCAGTACTTC.

This chain uses TRBV9 with TRBJ2-4; D might be TRBD2 (6 bases). CDR3 size: 15 residues. Per germline, CDR1 SGDLS and CDR2 YYNGEE. Trimming removed 3 bases at V and 2 bases at J, with 12 bases between. Here the CDR3 reads CASSGPGGSKNIQYF. CDR3 nucleotides: TGTGCCAGCAGCGGTCCTGGGGGGTCCAAAAACATTCAGTACTTC.